This T cell receptor beta chain was identified in a study of blood T cell repertoires in COVID-19. Ages ranged from about 18 to 89 years, with residence in 24 US areas. Membership in each cohort depended on participant-reported clinical history. V was pared by 2 bases and J by 4 bases, with 7 bases of the junction left unmatched. In germline, CDR1 is SGDLS, CDR2 YYNGEE. The CDR3 has 16 residues. Clones were read by immunoSEQ multiplex PCR, and TCRdb kept only the in-frame ones, dropping some. The table lists approximately 360,000 clones, 80% to 85% of them singletons. The sequence was obtained from a woman between 45 and 60 years old who had recovered from COVID-19. The sample was PBMCs or T cells enriched from blood (not recorded which). The chain links TRBV9 to TRBJ2-2, with 8 bases that match TRBD2. The CDR3: CASSVSAGRATGELFF. The CDR3, as DNA: TGTGCCAGCAGCGTCTCAGCCGGGAGGGCCACCGGGGAGCTGTTTTTT.